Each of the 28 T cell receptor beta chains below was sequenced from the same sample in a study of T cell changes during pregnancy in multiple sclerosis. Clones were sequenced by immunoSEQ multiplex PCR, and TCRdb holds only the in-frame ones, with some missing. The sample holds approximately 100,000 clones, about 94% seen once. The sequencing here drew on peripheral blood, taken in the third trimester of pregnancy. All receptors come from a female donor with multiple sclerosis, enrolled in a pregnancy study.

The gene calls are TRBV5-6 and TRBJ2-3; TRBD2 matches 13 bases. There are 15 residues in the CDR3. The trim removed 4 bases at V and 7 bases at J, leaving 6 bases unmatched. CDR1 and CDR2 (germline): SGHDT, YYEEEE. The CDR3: CASSRTSGSLYTQYF. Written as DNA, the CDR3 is TGTGCCAGCAGCCGGACTAGCGGGAGTTTATATACGCAGTATTTT.

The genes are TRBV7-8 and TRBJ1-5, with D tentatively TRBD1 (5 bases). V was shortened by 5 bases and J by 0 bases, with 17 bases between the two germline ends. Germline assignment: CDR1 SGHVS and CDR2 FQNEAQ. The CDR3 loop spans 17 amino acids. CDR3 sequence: CASSPLGQIISNQPQHF. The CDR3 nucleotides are TGTGCCAGCAGCCCCTTGGGGCAGATTATTAGCAATCAGCCCCAGCATTTT.

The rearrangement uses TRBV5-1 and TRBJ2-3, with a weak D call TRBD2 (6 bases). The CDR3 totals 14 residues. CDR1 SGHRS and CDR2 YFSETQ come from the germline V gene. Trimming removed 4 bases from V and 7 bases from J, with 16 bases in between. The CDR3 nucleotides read TGCGCCAGCAGCCCCGGCGGGGAGCGCTATACGCAGTATTTT. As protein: CASSPGGERYTQYF.

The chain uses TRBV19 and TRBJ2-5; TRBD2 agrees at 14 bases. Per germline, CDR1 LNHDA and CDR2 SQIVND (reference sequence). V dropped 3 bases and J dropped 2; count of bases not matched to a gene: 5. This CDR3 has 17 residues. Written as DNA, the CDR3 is TGTGCCAGTAGTATCTTAGGACTAGCGGGAGGACAAGAGACCCAGTACTTC. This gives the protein CASSILGLAGGQETQYF.

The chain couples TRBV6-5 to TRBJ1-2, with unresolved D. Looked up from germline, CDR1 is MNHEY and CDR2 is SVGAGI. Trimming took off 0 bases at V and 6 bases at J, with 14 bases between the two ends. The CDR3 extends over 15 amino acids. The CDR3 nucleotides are TGTGCCAGCAGTTACTCGGCCCTGTCCCACGATGGCTACACCTTC. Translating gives CASSYSALSHDGYTF.

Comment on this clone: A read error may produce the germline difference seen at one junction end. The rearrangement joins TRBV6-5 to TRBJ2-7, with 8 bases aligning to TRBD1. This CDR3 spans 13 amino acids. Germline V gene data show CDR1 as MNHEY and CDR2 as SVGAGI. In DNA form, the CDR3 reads TGTGCCAGCAGTTACTCGAAAACCGGGACAGGCTCCTTC. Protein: CASSYSKTGTGSF.

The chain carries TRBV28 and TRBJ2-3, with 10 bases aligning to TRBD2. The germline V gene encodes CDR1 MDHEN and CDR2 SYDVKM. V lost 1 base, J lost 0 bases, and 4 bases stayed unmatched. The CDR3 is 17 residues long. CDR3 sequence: CASSLLILAGSTDTQYF. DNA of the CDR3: TGTGCCAGCAGTTTATTGATACTAGCGGGAAGCACAGATACGCAGTATTTT. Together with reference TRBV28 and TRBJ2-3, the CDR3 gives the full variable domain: DVKVTQSSRYLVKRTGEKVFLECVQDMDHENMFWYRQDPGLGLRLIYFSYDVKMKEKGDIPEGYSVSREKKERFSLILESASTNQTSMYLCASSLLILAGSTDTQYFGPGTRLTVL.

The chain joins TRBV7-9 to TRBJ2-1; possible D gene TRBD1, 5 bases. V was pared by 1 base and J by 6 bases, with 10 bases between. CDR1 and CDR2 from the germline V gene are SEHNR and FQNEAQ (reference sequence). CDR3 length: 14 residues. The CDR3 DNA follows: TGTGCCAGCAGCTTAGGGGGCTTGGGCAATGAGCAGTTCTTC. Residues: CASSLGGLGNEQFF.

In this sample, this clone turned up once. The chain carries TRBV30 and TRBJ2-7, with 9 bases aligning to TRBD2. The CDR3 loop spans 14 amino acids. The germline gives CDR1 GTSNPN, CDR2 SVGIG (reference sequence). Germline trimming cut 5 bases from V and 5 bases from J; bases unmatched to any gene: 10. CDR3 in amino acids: CAWGKTLAGDEQYF. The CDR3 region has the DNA TGTGCCTGGGGAAAGACTTTAGCGGGAGACGAGCAGTACTTC.

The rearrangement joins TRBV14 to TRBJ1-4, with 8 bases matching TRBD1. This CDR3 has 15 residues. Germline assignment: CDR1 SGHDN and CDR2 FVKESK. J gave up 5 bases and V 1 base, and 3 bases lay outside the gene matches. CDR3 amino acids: CASSQAHRGNEKLFF. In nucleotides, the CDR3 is TGTGCCAGCAGCCAAGCTCACAGGGGGAATGAAAAACTGTTTTTT.

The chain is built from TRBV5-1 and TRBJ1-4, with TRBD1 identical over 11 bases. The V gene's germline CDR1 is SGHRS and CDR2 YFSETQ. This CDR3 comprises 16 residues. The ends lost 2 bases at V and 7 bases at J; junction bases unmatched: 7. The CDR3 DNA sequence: TGCGCCAGCAGCTTACCGACCGGGACAGGGGGTGAAAAACTGTTTTTT. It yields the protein CASSLPTGTGGEKLFF.

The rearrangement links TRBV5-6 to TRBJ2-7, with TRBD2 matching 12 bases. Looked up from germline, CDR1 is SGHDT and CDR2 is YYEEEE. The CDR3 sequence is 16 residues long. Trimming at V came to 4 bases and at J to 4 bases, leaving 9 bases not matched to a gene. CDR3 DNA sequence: TGTGCCAGCAGCGCTCCCACTAGCGGGAGGCAGTACGAGCAGTACTTC. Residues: CASSAPTSGRQYEQYF.

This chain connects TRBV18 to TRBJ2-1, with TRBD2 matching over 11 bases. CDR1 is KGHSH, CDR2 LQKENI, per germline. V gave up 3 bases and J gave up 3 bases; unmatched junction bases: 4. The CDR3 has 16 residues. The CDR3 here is CASSPLGTSGYNEQFF. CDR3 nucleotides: TGTGCCAGCTCACCTCTCGGGACTAGCGGCTACAATGAGCAGTTCTTC.

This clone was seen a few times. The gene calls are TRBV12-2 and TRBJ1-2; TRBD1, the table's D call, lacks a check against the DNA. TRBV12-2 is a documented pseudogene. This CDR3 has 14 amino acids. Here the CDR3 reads CASRLEQGSYGYTF. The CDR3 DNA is TGTGCAAGTCGCTTAGAACAGGGTAGCTATGGCTACACCTTC.

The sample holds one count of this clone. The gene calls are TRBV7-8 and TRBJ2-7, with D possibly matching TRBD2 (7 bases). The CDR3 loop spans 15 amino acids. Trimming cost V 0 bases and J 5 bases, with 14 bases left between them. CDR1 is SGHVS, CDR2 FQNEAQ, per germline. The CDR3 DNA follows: TGTGCCAGCAGCTTAGCGGCGGGGGCTCCCAACGAGCAGTACTTC. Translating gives CASSLAAGAPNEQYF.

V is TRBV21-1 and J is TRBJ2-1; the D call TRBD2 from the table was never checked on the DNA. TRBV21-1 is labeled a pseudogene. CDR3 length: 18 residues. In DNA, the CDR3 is TGTGCCAGCAGCAAAGGGACTAGCGGGAGGCACCCCTACAATGAGCAGTTCTTC. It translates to CASSKGTSGRHPYNEQFF.

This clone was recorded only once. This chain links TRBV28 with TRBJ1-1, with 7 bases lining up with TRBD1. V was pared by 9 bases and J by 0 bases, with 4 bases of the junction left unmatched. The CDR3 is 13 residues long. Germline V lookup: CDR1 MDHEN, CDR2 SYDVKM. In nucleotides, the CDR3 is TGTGCCAGTTGGGACAGATTGAACACTGAAGCTTTCTTT. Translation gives CASWDRLNTEAFF.

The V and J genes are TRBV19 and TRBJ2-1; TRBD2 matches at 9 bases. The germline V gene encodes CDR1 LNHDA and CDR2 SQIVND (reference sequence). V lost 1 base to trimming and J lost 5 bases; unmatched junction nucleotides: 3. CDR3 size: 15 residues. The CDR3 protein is CASSIGSSGNNEQFF. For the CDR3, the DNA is TGTGCCAGTAGTATAGGGTCTAGCGGGAACAATGAGCAGTTCTTC.

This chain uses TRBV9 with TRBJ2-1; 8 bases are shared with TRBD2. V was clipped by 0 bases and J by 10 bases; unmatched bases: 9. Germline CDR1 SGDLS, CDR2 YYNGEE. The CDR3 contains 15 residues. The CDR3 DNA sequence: TGTGCCAGCAGCGTAGCTTCCGGACTAGCAGGCGAGCAGTTCTTC. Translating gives CASSVASGLAGEQFF.

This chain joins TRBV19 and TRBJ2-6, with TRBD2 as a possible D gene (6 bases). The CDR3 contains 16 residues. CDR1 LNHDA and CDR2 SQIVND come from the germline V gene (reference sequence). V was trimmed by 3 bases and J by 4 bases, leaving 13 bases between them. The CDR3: CASSMRGGIGANVLTF. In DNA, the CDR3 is TGTGCCAGTAGTATGCGGGGCGGGATAGGGGCCAACGTCCTGACTTTC.

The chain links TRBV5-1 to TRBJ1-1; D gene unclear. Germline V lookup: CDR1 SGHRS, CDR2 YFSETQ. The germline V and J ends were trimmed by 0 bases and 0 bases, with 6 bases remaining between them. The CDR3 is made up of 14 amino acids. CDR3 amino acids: CASSLELVNTEAFF. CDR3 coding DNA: TGCGCCAGCAGCTTGGAACTTGTGAACACTGAAGCTTTCTTT.

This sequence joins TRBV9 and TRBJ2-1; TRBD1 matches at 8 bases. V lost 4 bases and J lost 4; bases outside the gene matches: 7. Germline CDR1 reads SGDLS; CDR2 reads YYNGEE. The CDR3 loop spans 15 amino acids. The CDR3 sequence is CASSPWGQAYNEQFF. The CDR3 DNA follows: TGTGCCAGCAGCCCCTGGGGACAGGCTTACAATGAGCAGTTCTTC. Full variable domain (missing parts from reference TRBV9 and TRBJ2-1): DSGVTQTPKHLITATGQRVTLRCSPRSGDLSVYWYQQSLDQGLQFLIQYYNGEERAKGNILERFSAQQFPDLHSELNLSSLELGDSALYFCASSPWGQAYNEQFFGPGTRLTVL.

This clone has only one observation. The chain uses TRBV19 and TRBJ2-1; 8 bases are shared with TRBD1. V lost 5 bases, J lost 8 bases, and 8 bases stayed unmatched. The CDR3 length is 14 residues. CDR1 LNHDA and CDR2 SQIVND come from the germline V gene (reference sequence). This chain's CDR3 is CASSVTGGKDEQFF. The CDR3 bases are TGTGCCAGTAGTGTAACAGGGGGTAAAGATGAGCAGTTCTTC.

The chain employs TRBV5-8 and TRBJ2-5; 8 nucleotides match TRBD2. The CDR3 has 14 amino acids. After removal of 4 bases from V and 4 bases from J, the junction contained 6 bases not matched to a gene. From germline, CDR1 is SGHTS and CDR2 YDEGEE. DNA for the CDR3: TGTGCCAGCAGCCCCGGGAGGGGTAGAGAGACCCAGTACTTC. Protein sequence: CASSPGRGRETQYF.

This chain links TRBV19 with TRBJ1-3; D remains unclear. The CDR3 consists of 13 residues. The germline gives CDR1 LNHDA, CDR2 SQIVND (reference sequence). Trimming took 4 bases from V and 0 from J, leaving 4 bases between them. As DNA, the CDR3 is TGTGCCAGTAGTACCATCTCTGGAAACACCATATATTTT. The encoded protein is CASSTISGNTIYF.

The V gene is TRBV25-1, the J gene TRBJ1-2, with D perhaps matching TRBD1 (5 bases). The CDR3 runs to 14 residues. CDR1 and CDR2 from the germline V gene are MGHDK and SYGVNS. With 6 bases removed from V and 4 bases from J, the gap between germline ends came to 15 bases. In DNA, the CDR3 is TGTGCCAGCAGCGTAGCGGGGGACCCCTATGGCTACACCTTC. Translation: CASSVAGDPYGYTF.

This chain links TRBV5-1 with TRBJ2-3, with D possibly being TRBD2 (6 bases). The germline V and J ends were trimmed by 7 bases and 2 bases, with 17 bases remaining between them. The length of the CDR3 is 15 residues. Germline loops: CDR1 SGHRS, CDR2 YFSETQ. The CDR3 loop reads CASGREGGNTDTQYF. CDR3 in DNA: TGCGCCAGCGGTCGAGAGGGAGGAAACACAGATACGCAGTATTTT.

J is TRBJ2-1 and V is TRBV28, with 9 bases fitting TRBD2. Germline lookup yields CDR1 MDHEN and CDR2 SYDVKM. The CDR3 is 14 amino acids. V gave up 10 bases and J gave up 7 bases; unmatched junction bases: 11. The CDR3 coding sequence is TGTGCCATCGACCGGGGACTAGCATTAAATGAGCAGTTCTTC. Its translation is CAIDRGLALNEQFF.